This TCR beta chain was found in a study of CD8+CD57+ T cells in acquired aplastic anemia. Broader study findings: Patients versus controls showed no significant CD8+ Simpson's diversity difference.

Germline-derived CDR1 and CDR2 are MNHEY and SMNVEV (reference sequence). The CDR3 has 14 residues. V gave up 5 bases and J gave up 2 bases, with 12 bases separating them. Sequencing involved patients with CD8+CD57+ cell expansion previously shown by flow cytometry. All participating patients were living with severe acquired aplastic anemia. Patient blood was sampled before any therapy had been received. Researchers used genomic DNA as the template to profile TCR beta VDJ and CDR3. MiXCR was run by TCRdb on the reads, yielding one entry per CDR3 protein. Of around 150,000 distinct CDR3 sequences in the sample, 45% to 55% were seen once. In its sample, this clonotype was seen many times. Its specificity is unknown.

The sample was sorted CD4+, CD8+, or CD8+CD57+ T cells (not recorded which) from PBMCs. This rearrangement joins TRBV27 to TRBJ1-2; D is possibly TRBD1 (5 bases). The sequence was obtained from a human donor with aplastic anemia. CDR3 in amino acids: CASSDAGRNYGYTF. The CDR3 DNA sequence: TGTGCCAGCAGTGATGCAGGGAGAAACTATGGCTACACCTTC.